This paragraph covers one T cell receptor beta chain sequence. Other DNA sequences from this sample encode an identical CDR3 as well. The data derive from a study of blood T cell repertoires in COVID-19. V was cut by 4 bases and J by 0 bases, with 6 bases left in between. CDR3 length equals 13 residues. CDR1 is SGHRS, CDR2 YFSETQ, per germline. Original processing notes: How many nucleated cells were present was estimated from reference gene primer amplification. Data came from immunoSEQ multiplex PCR; TCRdb stores just in-frame clones and leaves some out. V and J calls and clone size come straight from that table; D and trimming were deduced from the DNA. The profile shows around 470,000 clones, roughly nine tenths of them singletons.

Sequenced sample: peripheral blood. V and J are TRBV5-1 and TRBJ2-3; D gene uncertain. The TCR originated in a man aged 18-30 years with COVID-19, enrolled during active disease. CDR3 nucleotide sequence: TGCGCCAGCAGCCAGACTAGCACAGATACGCAGTATTTT. This translates into CASSQTSTDTQYF.